These 5 T cell receptor beta chains were all obtained from the same sample, sequenced in a study of blood T cell repertoires in COVID-19. TCRdb keeps only in-frame clones here, not all; method: immunoSEQ multiplex PCR. This sample has hundreds of thousands of clones, with about nine tenths found just once. The specimen was peripheral blood. The receptors stem from a woman in her twenties or thirties with COVID-19, enrolled during active disease.

V gene TRBV11-3 combines with J gene TRBJ2-7, with a possible D match to TRBD2 (6 bases). The V end lost 6 bases, the J end lost 0 bases, and 15 bases lay between the germline ends. Germline CDR1 and CDR2: SGHNT and YENEEA. This CDR3 comprises 15 residues. In DNA, the CDR3 is TGTGCCAGCAGTCTCGGGACTTCCAGCTCCTACGAGCAGTACTTC. Its translation is CASSLGTSSSYEQYF.

The V gene is TRBV6-5, the J gene TRBJ1-1; D uncertain. Trimming shortened V by 6 bases and J by 6 bases, and 17 bases separated the two germline ends. The CDR3 consists of 14 residues. CDR1 MNHEY and CDR2 SVGAGI come from the germline V gene. The CDR3 coding sequence is TGTGCCAGCAGATTCGATGGCGGGAGGGCTGAAGCTTTCTTT. Its protein is CASRFDGGRAEAFF.

The rearrangement uses TRBV24-1 and TRBJ2-5; 7 bases are shared with TRBD1. The CDR3 is 15 residues long. Germline CDR1 and CDR2: KGHDR and SFDVKD. Germline trimming cut 4 bases from V and 2 bases from J; bases unmatched to any gene: 6. In DNA form, the CDR3 reads TGTGCCACCAGTGAGCCCACGGGACAGCAAGAGACCCAGTACTTC. Translation: CATSEPTGQQETQYF.

The chain uses TRBV19 and TRBJ1-1; 10 positions agree with TRBD1. This CDR3 has 13 residues. V trimming: 7 bases; J trimming: 4 bases; junction bases outside the gene matches: 3. Germline V CDR1 and CDR2: LNHDA, SQIVND (reference sequence). CDR3 region: CASTRTGGTEAFF. CDR3 DNA: TGTGCCAGTACCCGGACAGGGGGCACTGAAGCTTTCTTT.

The rearrangement uses TRBV5-4 and TRBJ2-7, with a tentative D call TRBD2 (6 bases). Germline V CDR1 and CDR2: SGHNT, YYREEE (reference sequence). Trimming shortened V by 6 bases and J by 7 bases, and 26 bases separated the two germline ends. The CDR3 covers 16 residues. The CDR3 reads CASTLGSGPSDEEQYF. In DNA form, the CDR3 reads TGTGCCAGCACTTTAGGCAGCGGGCCCTCTGACGAGGAGCAGTACTTC. The full variable domain, with the rest looked up from reference TRBV5-4 and TRBJ2-7, is ETGVTQSPTHLIKTRGQQVTLRCSSQSGHNTVSWYQQALGQGPQFIFQYYREEENGRGNFPPRFSGLQFPNYSSELNVNALELDDSALYLCASTLGSGPSDEEQYFGPGTRLTVT.